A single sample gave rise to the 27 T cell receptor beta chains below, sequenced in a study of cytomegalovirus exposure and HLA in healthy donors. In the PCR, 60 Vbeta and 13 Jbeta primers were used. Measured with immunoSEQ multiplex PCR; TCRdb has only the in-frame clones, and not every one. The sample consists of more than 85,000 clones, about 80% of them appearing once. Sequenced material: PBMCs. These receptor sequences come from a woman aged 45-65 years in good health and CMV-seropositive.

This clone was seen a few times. The CDR3 sequence is CASSLAGQVPSGYTF. CDR3 bases: TGTGCCAGCAGCTTAGCTGGTCAGGTCCCTTCTGGCTACACCTTC. The chain recombines TRBV7-6 with TRBJ1-2; D not resolved. There are 15 residues in the CDR3. With 0 bases removed from V and 7 bases from J, the gap between germline ends came to 15 bases. Per the germline V gene, CDR1 is SGHVS and CDR2 is FNYEAQ.

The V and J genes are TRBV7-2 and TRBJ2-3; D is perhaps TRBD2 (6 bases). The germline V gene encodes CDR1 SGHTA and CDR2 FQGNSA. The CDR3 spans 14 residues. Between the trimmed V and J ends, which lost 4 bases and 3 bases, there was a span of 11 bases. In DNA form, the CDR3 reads TGTGCCAGCAGCTCCGCTCGGGGGACAGATACGCAGTATTTT. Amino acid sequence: CASSSARGTDTQYF.

The CDR3 loop is CASSFNREIAFF. In DNA, the CDR3 is TGTGCCAGCAGTTTTAACAGGGAGATAGCTTTCTTT. The chain carries TRBV6-5 and TRBJ1-1, with D possibly matching TRBD1 (6 bases). The CDR3 consists of 12 residues. Germline V gene sequence: CDR1 MNHEY, CDR2 SVGAGI. V was clipped by 4 bases and J by 10 bases, with 13 bases between them.

The CDR3 protein is CASRFEGVNQPQHF. DNA of the CDR3: TGTGCCAGTAGGTTCGAAGGGGTGAATCAGCCCCAGCATTTT. The chain recombines TRBV19 with TRBJ1-5, with D possibly TRBD1 on 5 matching bases. Between the trimmed V and J ends, which lost 6 bases and 4 bases, there was a span of 13 bases. The germline gives CDR1 LNHDA, CDR2 SQIVND (reference sequence). The CDR3 runs to 14 residues.

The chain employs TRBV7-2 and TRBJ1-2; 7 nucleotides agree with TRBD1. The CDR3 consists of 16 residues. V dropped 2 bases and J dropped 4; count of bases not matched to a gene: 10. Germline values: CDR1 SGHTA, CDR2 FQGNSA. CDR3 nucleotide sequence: TGTGCCAGCAGCTTATTGCCCGACAGGGCGACCTATGGCTACACCTTC. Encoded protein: CASSLLPDRATYGYTF.

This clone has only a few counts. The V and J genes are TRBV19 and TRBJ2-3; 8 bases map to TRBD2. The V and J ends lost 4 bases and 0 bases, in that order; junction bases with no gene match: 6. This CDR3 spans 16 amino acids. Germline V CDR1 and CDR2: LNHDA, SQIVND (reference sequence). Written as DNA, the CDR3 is TGTGCCAGTAGTAGATTCCTAGCGGGCAGCACAGATACGCAGTATTTT. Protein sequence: CASSRFLAGSTDTQYF.

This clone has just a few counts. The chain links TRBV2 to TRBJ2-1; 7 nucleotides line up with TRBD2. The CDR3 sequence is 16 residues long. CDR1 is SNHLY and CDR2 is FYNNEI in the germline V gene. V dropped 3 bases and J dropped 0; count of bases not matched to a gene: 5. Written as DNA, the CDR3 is TGTGCCAGCAGTGAGCAGCGGGGAAGCTCCTACAATGAGCAGTTCTTC. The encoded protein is CASSEQRGSSYNEQFF.

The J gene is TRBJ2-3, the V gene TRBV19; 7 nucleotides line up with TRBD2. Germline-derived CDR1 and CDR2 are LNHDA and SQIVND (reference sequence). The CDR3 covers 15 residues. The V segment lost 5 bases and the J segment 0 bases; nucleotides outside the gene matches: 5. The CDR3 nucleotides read TGTGCCAGTAGTTTCGGGCGGGAGAGCACAGATACGCAGTATTTT. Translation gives CASSFGRESTDTQYF.

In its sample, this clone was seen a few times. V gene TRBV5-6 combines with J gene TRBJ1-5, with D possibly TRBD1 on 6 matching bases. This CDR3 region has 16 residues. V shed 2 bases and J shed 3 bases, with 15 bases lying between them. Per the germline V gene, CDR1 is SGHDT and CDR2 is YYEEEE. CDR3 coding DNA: TGTGCCAGCAGCTTACGCGGCAGGGGACCCAATCAGCCCCAGCATTTT. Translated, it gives CASSLRGRGPNQPQHF.

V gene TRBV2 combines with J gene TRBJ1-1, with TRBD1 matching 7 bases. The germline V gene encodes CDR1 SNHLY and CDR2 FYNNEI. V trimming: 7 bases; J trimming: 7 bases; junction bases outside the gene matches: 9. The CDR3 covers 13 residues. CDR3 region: CASTEEGAGEAFF. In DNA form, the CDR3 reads TGTGCCAGCACCGAGGAGGGGGCGGGTGAAGCTTTCTTT.

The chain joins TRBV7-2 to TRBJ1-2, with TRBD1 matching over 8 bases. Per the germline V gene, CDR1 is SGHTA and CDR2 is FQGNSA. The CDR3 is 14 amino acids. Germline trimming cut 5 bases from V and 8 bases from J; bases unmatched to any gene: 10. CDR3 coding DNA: TGTGCCAGCAGCACGGGACAGGCGGTAGAGGGCTACACCTTC. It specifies CASSTGQAVEGYTF.

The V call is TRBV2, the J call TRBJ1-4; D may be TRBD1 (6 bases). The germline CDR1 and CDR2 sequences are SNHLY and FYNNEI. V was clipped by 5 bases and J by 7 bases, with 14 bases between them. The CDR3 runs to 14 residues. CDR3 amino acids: CASSLGGGIEKLFF. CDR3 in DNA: TGTGCCAGCAGTTTAGGGGGTGGTATTGAAAAACTGTTTTTT.

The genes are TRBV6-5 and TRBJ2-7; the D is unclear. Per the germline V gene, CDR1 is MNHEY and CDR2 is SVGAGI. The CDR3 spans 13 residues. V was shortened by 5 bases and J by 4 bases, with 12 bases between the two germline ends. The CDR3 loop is CASSLPPTYEQYF. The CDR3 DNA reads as TGTGCCAGCAGTCTCCCCCCGACTTACGAGCAGTACTTC.

The CDR3 nucleotides read TGTGCCAGCAGCTTGGGCCTGAGCTCCTACAATGAGCAGTTCTTC. This gives the protein CASSLGLSSYNEQFF. The V gene is TRBV5-6, the J gene TRBJ2-1; D remains ambiguous. The CDR3 spans 15 residues. Germline assignment: CDR1 SGHDT and CDR2 YYEEEE. V was pared by 0 bases and J by 0 bases, with 7 bases between.

The CDR3 coding sequence is TGTGCCAGCAGTTCCAGCGGAGGGGGCTATACAGATACGCAGTATTTT. Translated: CASSSSGGGYTDTQYF. The chain employs TRBV5-4 and TRBJ2-3; weak D call: TRBD1 (7 bases). V dropped 5 bases and J dropped 3 bases, with 19 bases sitting between them. The CDR3 is 16 residues long. Germline V lookup: CDR1 SGHNT, CDR2 YYREEE (reference sequence).

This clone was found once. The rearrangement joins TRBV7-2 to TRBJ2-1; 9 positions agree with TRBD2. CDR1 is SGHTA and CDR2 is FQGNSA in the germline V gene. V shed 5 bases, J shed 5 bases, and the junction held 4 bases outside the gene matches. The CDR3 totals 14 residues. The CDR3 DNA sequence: TGTGCCAGCAGCCGTAGCGGGGGCCACAATGAGCAGTTCTTC. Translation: CASSRSGGHNEQFF.

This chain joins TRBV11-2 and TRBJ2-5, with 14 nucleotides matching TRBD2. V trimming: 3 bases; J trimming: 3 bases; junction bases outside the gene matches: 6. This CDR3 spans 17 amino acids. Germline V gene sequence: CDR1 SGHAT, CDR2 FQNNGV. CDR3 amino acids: CASSLKTTSGGEETQYF. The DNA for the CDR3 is TGTGCCAGCAGCTTGAAAACGACTAGCGGGGGGGAAGAGACCCAGTACTTC.

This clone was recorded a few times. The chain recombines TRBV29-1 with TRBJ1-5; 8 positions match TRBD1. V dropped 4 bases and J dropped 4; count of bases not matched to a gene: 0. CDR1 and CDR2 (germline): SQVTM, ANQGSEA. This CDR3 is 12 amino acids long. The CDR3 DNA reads TGCAGCGTTGGGGACAGGAATCAGCCCCAGCATTTT. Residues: CSVGDRNQPQHF.

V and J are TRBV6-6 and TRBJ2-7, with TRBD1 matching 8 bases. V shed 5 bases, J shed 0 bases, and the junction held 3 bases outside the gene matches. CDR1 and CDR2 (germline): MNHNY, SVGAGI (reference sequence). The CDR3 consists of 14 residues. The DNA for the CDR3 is TGTGCCAGCAGTGCCCAGGGGGCCTCCTACGAGCAGTACTTC. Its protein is CASSAQGASYEQYF.

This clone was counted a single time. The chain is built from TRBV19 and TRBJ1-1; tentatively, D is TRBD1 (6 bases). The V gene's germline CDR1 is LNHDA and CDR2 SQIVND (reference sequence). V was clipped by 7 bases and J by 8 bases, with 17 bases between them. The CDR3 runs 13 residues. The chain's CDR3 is CASTLTGTDEAFF. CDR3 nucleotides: TGTGCCAGTACTCTGACAGGCACCGACGAAGCTTTCTTT. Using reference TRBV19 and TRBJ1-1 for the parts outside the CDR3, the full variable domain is DGGITQSPKYLFRKEGQNVTLSCEQNLNHDAMYWYRQDPGQGLRLIYYSQIVNDFQKGDIAEGYSVSREKKESFPLTVTSAQKNPTAFYLCASTLTGTDEAFFGQGTRLTVV.

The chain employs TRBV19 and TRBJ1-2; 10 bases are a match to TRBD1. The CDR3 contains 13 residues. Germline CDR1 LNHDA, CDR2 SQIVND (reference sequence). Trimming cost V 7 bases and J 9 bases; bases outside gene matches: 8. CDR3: CASTPRDRGSYTF. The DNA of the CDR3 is TGTGCCAGTACCCCCCGGGACAGGGGTAGCTACACCTTC.

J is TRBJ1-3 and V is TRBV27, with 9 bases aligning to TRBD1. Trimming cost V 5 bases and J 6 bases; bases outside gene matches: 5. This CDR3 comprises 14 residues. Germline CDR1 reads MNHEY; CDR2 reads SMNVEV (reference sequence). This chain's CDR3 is CASSKGQGENTIYF. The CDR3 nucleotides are TGTGCCAGCAGTAAGGGACAGGGTGAAAACACCATATATTTT.

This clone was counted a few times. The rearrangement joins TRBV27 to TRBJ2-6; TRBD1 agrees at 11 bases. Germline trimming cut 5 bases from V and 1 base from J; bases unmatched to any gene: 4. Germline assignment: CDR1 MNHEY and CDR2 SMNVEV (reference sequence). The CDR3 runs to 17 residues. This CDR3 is CASSKDRGPSGANVLTF. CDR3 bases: TGTGCCAGCAGTAAGGACAGGGGGCCTTCTGGGGCCAACGTCCTGACTTTC.

The CDR3 loop reads CASSLPPGDEKLFF. The CDR3 DNA reads as TGTGCCAGCAGCTTGCCCCCAGGGGATGAAAAACTGTTTTTT. The chain joins TRBV5-5 to TRBJ1-4, with D possibly TRBD1 on 6 matching bases. Looked up from germline, CDR1 is SGHKS and CDR2 is YYEKEE (reference sequence). V lost 1 base and J lost 6, with 10 bases in between. This CDR3 is 14 amino acids long.

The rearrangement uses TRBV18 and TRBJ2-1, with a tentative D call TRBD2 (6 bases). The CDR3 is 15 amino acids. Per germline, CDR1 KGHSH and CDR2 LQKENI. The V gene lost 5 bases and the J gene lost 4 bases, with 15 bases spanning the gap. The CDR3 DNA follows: TGTGCCAGCTCAAAGGCAGCGGGTTGGTACAATGAGCAGTTCTTC. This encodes CASSKAAGWYNEQFF.

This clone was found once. CDR3 loop: CASSSGGRGSQETQYF. The DNA of the CDR3 is TGTGCCAGCAGCTCGGGGGGGCGGGGGAGCCAGGAGACCCAGTACTTC. J is TRBJ2-5 and V is TRBV7-3; 8 bases are a match to TRBD2. The CDR3 extends over 16 amino acids. Germline lookup yields CDR1 SGHTA and CDR2 FQGTGA. The junction had 12 bases not matched to a gene; V was cut back by 4 bases and J by 5 bases.

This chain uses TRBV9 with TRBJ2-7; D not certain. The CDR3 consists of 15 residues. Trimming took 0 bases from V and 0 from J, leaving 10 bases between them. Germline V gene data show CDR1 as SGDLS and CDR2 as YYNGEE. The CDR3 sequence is CASSVGAASSYEQYF. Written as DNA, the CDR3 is TGTGCCAGCAGCGTAGGGGCCGCGAGCTCCTACGAGCAGTACTTC.